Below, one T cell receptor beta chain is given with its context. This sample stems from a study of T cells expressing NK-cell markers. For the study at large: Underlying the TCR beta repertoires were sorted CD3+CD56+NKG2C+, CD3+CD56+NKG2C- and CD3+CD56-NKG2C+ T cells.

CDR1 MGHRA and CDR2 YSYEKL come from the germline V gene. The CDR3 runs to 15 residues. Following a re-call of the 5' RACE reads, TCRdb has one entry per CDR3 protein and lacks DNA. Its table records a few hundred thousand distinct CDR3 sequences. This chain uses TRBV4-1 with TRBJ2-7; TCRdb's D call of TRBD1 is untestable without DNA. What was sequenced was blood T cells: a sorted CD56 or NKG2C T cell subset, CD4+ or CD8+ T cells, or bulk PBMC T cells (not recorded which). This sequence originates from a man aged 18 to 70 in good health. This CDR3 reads CASSQGPSRGYEQYF.